Listed below are T cell receptor beta chains from one sample, sequenced in a study of cytomegalovirus exposure and HLA in healthy donors. Sequencing used immunoSEQ multiplex PCR; TCRdb keeps in-frame clones, though not all of them. The sample holds under 140,000 clones; over 60% are singletons and the top ten take around 1.3%. Source material: PBMCs. These receptors were collected from a woman between 25 and 40 years old in good health and CMV-seronegative. CDR3s include the opening cysteine and the closing phenylalanine or tryptophan. D genes are given only for firm matches. The size of a clone is reported for some rows only, either as once, few or many, or as a class for expanded clones.

>NA|TRBJ1-3|TRBD1|TRBV9
CASSMGTGAGNTIYF
TGTGCCAGCAGCATGGGGACAGGGGCTGGAAACACCATATATTTT
>NA|TRBJ2-7|NA|TRBV6-5
CASSPRTSYEQYF
TGTGCCAGCAGCCCGAGGACAAGCTACGAGCAGTACTTC
>NA|TRBJ2-1|NA|TRBV7-2
CASSLLGVGKSYNEQFF
TGTGCCAGCAGCTTACTCGGGGTAGGGAAGTCCTACAATGAGCAGTTCTTC
>NA|TRBJ2-7|TRBD1|TRBV19
CASSIQETGANEQYF
TGTGCCAGTAGTATTCAGGAGACAGGGGCCAACGAGCAGTACTTC
>few|TRBJ2-3|NA|TRBV11-1
CASSPRTWSADTQYF
TGTGCCAGCAGTCCCCGGACATGGTCGGCAGATACGCAGTATTTT
>NA|TRBJ2-2|NA|TRBV13
CASSLSVTGELFF
TGTGCCAGCAGCTTATCCGTAACCGGGGAGCTGTTTTTT
>NA|TRBJ2-1|TRBD2|TRBV9
CASSARGLRGDEQFF
TGTGCCAGCAGCGCCCGGGGCCTCCGGGGGGATGAGCAGTTCTTC
>NA|TRBJ2-7|NA|TRBV12-2
CASRLIQIPYEQYF
TGTGCAAGTCGCTTAATCCAGATTCCTTACGAGCAGTACTTC
>NA|TRBJ1-6|TRBD1|TRBV28
CASSDGTGGSPLHF
TGTGCCAGCAGCGACGGGACAGGGGGATCACCCCTCCACTTT
>NA|TRBJ2-2|NA|TRBV19
CASSYGQNTGELFF
TGTGCCAGTAGCTACGGACAAAACACTGGGGAGCTGTTTTTT
>few|TRBJ2-1|TRBD2|TRBV7-6
CASSHGTSGSGDNEQFF
TGTGCCAGCAGCCACGGGACTAGCGGGAGTGGCGACAATGAGCAGTTCTTC
>NA|TRBJ2-5|TRBD2|TRBV28
CASSKGLAGVQVAWGETQYF
TGTGCCAGCAGTAAGGGACTAGCGGGAGTCCAGGTCGCGTGGGGGGAGACCCAGTACTTC
>few|TRBJ2-3|NA|TRBV7-3
CASSQGLGTQYF
TGTGCCAGCAGCCAGGGTTTGGGTACGCAGTATTTT